This TCR beta chain was retrieved from a study of blood T cell repertoires in COVID-19. About the research overall: Samples taken during acute and convalescent COVID-19 were collected in the United States, Italy and Spain. T cells, B-cell-depleted T cells, or PBMCs provided the cDNA or gDNA that served as material.

Per germline, CDR1 SGHKS and CDR2 YYEKEE (reference sequence). This CDR3 is built from 16 residues. Trimming pared 4 bases from V and 0 bases from J, leaving 13 bases between. Original methodology: Reference gene primer amplification yielded estimated nucleated cell counts. Assay used: immunoSEQ multiplex PCR; TCRdb lists only in-frame clones, some missing. V and J calls and clone size are as listed in that table; D and trimming were resolved from the DNA. The data show 150,000 or so clones, roughly four fifths seen once. The receptor's source is a man in his 60s with active or convalescent COVID-19. Sequenced material: peripheral blood. The chain combines TRBV5-5 with TRBJ1-4; weak D call: TRBD1 (5 bases). CDR3 residues: CASSQGGGATNEKLFF. CDR3 coding DNA: TGTGCCAGCAGCCAGGGCGGGGGAGCAACTAATGAAAAACTGTTTTTT.